The clone carrying this T cell receptor beta chain was seen ten or more times. Its antigen is still unknown. This sample is drawn from a study of T cells after yellow fever vaccination. Template-switching 5'RACE yielded the TCR cDNA; a universal primer site and UMIs were added in the process. One entry per CDR3 protein, called by TCRdb with MiXCR from the 5' RACE reads. The sample records approximately 150,000 distinct CDR3 sequences, approximately 6% being singletons. The CDR3 loop spans 13 amino acids. Germline V gene lookup returns CDR1 SGHRS and CDR2 YFSETQ. V was trimmed by 2 bases and J by 5 bases, leaving 9 bases between them. Findings and limits, study-wide: Although the secondary response was weaker, it peaked faster, at day 5 versus 15. A large majority of primary-vaccination clones showed up again after the booster (under 98% CD4, 75% to 90% CD8).

The material sequenced was CD4+ T cells sorted from PBMCs, taken on the day of the first yellow fever vaccination. The clonotype originates from a man aged 18 to 30 who received the YFV17D yellow fever vaccine. This chain joins TRBV5-1 and TRBJ2-3, with unresolved D. CDR3: CASSFRMGDTQYF. CDR3 coding DNA: TGCGCCAGCAGCTTCCGTATGGGAGATACGCAGTATTTT. The whole variable domain, filled in from reference TRBV5-1 and TRBJ2-3, reads KAGVTQTPRYLIKTRGQQVTLSCSPISGHRSVSWYQQTPGQGLQFLFEYFSETQRNKGNFPGRFSGRQFSNSRSEMNVSTLELGDSALYLCASSFRMGDTQYFGPGTRLTVL.